The present T cell receptor beta chain was sequenced within a study of cytomegalovirus exposure and HLA in healthy donors. Overall study findings and caveats: Some public TCRs appeared in many individuals, while most sequences were rare. According to the study, 150 to 200 TCR beta chains were cytomegalovirus-associated.

The CDR3 sequence is 17 residues long. CDR1 and CDR2 from the germline V gene are SGHVS and FQNEAQ. With 10 bases removed from V and 9 bases from J, the gap between germline ends came to 31 bases. Profiling relied on immunoSEQ multiplex PCR, and the TCRdb table lists in-frame clones only, not all of them. This table holds about 200,000 clones, 88% found once. With regard to this clone: Its specificity is unknown.

The specimen was PBMCs. The chain joins TRBV7-8 to TRBJ2-1, with D possibly being TRBD2 (6 bases). This TCR derives from a woman aged 18 to 35 in good health and CMV-seronegative. CDR3 protein: CATSTSSLVNLGSEQFF. The DNA for the CDR3 is TGTGCCACCTCAACCAGCAGCTTAGTGAATCTCGGGAGTGAGCAGTTCTTC.